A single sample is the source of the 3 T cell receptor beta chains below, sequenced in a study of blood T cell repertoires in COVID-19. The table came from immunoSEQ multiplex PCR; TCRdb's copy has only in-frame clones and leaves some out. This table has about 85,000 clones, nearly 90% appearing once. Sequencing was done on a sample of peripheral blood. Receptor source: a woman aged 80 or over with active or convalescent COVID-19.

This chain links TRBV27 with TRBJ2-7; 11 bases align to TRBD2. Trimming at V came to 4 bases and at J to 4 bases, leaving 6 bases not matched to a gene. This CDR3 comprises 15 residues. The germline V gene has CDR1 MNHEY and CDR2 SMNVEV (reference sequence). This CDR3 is CASSYSGRAGYEQYF. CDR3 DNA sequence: TGTGCCAGCAGTTATAGCGGGAGGGCCGGGTACGAGCAGTACTTC.

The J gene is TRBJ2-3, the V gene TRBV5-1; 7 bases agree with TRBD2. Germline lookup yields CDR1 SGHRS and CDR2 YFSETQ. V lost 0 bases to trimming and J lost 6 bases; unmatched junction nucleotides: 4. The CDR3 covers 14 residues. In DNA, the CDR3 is TGCGCCAGCAGCTTGGGTCAGGGAGGGGATACGCAGTATTTT. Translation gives CASSLGQGGDTQYF.

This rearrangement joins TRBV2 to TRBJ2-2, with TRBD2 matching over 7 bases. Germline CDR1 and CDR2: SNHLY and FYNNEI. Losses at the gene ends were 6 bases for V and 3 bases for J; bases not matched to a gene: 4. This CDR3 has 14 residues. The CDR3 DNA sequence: TGTGCCAGCAGGGGGGGGTTATACACCGGGGAGCTGTTTTTT. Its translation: CASRGGLYTGELFF.